Presented here are 17 T cell receptor beta chains from one specimen sequenced in a study of neoadjuvant anti-PD-1 for oral cavity cancer. Measured with immunoSEQ multiplex PCR; TCRdb has only the in-frame clones, and not every one. The data hold 13,000 to 15,000 clones, with just under 75% observed a single time. Time point described: after neoadjuvant nivolumab, at surgical resection. Sequencing used PBMCs, obtained after nivolumab (anti-PD-1) treatment. The receptors here all came from a person between 35 and 79 years old with oral cavity squamous cell carcinoma.

The count of this clone is one. The chain couples TRBV7-2 to TRBJ2-3, with no clear D. The CDR3 contains 15 residues. In germline, CDR1 is SGHTA, CDR2 FQGNSA. Trimming shortened V by 0 bases and J by 0 bases, and 7 bases separated the two germline ends. The CDR3 is CASSLASGSTDTQYF. CDR3 sequence (DNA): TGTGCCAGCAGCTTAGCATCAGGTAGCACAGATACGCAGTATTTT.

The rearrangement uses TRBV14 and TRBJ2-1; D gene unclear. The CDR3 spans 11 residues. Germline assignment: CDR1 SGHDN and CDR2 FVKESK. V was pared by 1 base and J by 7 bases, with 2 bases between. The CDR3 loop is CASSQGNEQFF. DNA for the CDR3: TGTGCCAGCAGCCAAGGGAATGAGCAGTTCTTC.

The chain joins TRBV5-4 to TRBJ2-3; D not certain. Germline CDR1 is SGHNT and CDR2 is YYREEE (reference sequence). The CDR3 sequence is 12 residues long. Trimming stripped 2 bases from V and 4 bases from J, with 5 bases between. The CDR3 region is CASSLHPDTQYF. CDR3 coding DNA: TGTGCCAGCAGCTTACACCCAGATACGCAGTATTTT.

The count of this clone is one. The gene calls are TRBV5-1 and TRBJ2-1; 11 bases are a match to TRBD2. CDR3 length: 20 amino acids. V was pared by 0 bases and J by 5 bases, with 16 bases of the junction left unmatched. Germline V gives CDR1 SGHRS, CDR2 YFSETQ. As DNA, the CDR3 is TGCGCCAGCAGCTTGGGTAGTAGCGGGAGGGCCTCTTGGGCAAACAATGAGCAGTTCTTC. Translated, it gives CASSLGSSGRASWANNEQFF.

This clone was seen a few times. The gene calls are TRBV6-4 and TRBJ2-2, with D perhaps TRBD1 (8 bases). V shed 6 bases and J shed 5 bases, with 13 bases lying between them. CDR1 and CDR2 (germline): MRHNA, SNTAGT. This CDR3 contains 14 residues. The CDR3: CASSEQGGTGELFF. CDR3 sequence (DNA): TGTGCCAGCAGCGAACAGGGGGGGACCGGGGAGCTGTTTTTT.

This chain links TRBV9 with TRBJ2-1, with a tentative D call TRBD1 (5 bases). V was shortened by 0 bases and J by 9 bases, with 10 bases between the two germline ends. The germline CDR1 and CDR2 sequences are SGDLS and YYNGEE. CDR3 length: 13 amino acids. Here the CDR3 DNA reads TGTGCCAGCAGCGTAGGTCCTAGGGGTGAGCAGTTCTTC. Its protein is CASSVGPRGEQFF.

This chain joins TRBV10-3 and TRBJ2-2, with TRBD1 matching over 7 bases. This CDR3 spans 16 amino acids. J gave up 2 bases and V 2 bases, and 5 bases lay outside the gene matches. Germline V gene sequence: CDR1 ENHRY, CDR2 SYGVKD. The CDR3 DNA reads TGTGCCATCAGTGAGGCGAGGGACAGCAACACCGGGGAGCTGTTTTTT. Translating gives CAISEARDSNTGELFF.

The chain carries TRBV9 and TRBJ1-3, with 7 bases identical to TRBD1. Losses at the gene ends were 3 bases for V and 0 bases for J; bases not matched to a gene: 9. CDR1 and CDR2 (germline): SGDLS, YYNGEE. This CDR3 contains 17 residues. The CDR3 DNA sequence: TGTGCCAGCAGCGACCGACAGGGAACCACCTCTGGAAACACCATATATTTT. The encoded protein is CASSDRQGTTSGNTIYF.

The chain joins TRBV9 to TRBJ1-1; 11 bases agree with TRBD1. Trimming at V came to 0 bases and at J to 4 bases, leaving 5 bases not matched to a gene. Germline lookup yields CDR1 SGDLS and CDR2 YYNGEE. The CDR3 totals 16 residues. The CDR3 sequence is CASSVGTGGSGTEAFF. The CDR3 region has the DNA TGTGCCAGCAGCGTAGGGACAGGGGGCTCGGGCACTGAAGCTTTCTTT.

The chain couples TRBV19 to TRBJ2-2; TRBD1 aligns across 10 bases. V trimming: 5 bases; J trimming: 6 bases; junction bases outside the gene matches: 3. CDR1 is LNHDA and CDR2 is SQIVND in the germline V gene (reference sequence). This CDR3 contains 14 residues. CDR3 in amino acids: CASSVTGGPGELFF. CDR3 nucleotides: TGTGCCAGTAGTGTGACAGGGGGCCCCGGGGAGCTGTTTTTT.

The chain is built from TRBV7-6 and TRBJ2-7; a possible D gene is TRBD2 (5 bases). Germline loops: CDR1 SGHVS, CDR2 FNYEAQ. The CDR3 runs to 12 residues. V was pared by 5 bases and J by 5 bases, with 10 bases between. The CDR3 is CASSVTRNEQYF. The CDR3 DNA reads as TGTGCCAGCAGCGTCACTAGGAACGAGCAGTACTTC.

The chain uses TRBV6-4 and TRBJ2-1, with 8 bases identical to TRBD1. Germline V gene data show CDR1 as MRHNA and CDR2 as SNTAGT. Trimming cost V 4 bases and J 12 bases; bases outside gene matches: 2. This CDR3 region has 11 residues. CDR3 bases: TGTGCCAGCAGTGGCGGACAGGGGCAGTTCTTC. This gives the protein CASSGGQGQFF.

This chain joins TRBV15 and TRBJ1-1, with TRBD1 matching 9 bases. The CDR3 covers 14 residues. With 7 bases clipped from V and 7 bases from J, the junction kept 10 bases outside the gene matches. CDR1 is LNHNV and CDR2 is YYDKDF in the germline V gene (reference sequence). CDR3 DNA: TGTGCCACCACCGACCGGGACAGGGCCAGTGAAGCTTTCTTT. Its protein is CATTDRDRASEAFF.

The chain joins TRBV30 to TRBJ2-2; no reliable D call. The CDR3 covers 12 residues. CDR1 and CDR2 from the germline V gene are GTSNPN and SVGIG (reference sequence). The V and J ends lost 4 bases and 1 base respectively, with 4 bases between them. CDR3 nucleotides: TGTGCCTGGACCGGGAACACCGGGGAGCTGTTTTTT. This sequence encodes CAWTGNTGELFF.

The V gene is TRBV7-3, the J gene TRBJ2-1, with 9 bases lining up with TRBD2. The J segment lost 7 bases and the V segment lost 0 bases, leaving 10 bases of the junction unmatched. The CDR3 loop spans 17 amino acids. Germline lookup yields CDR1 SGHTA and CDR2 FQGTGA. CDR3 DNA sequence: TGTGCCAGCAGCTTAACGCCGTCTAGCGGGATAGGAAATGAGCAGTTCTTC. Encoded protein: CASSLTPSSGIGNEQFF.

This chain connects TRBV4-1 to TRBJ1-4; D not certain. Deletions cut 0 bases from V and 3 bases from J, with 8 bases between. This CDR3 has 15 residues. Germline assignment: CDR1 MGHRA and CDR2 YSYEKL. The CDR3 coding sequence is TGCGCCAGCAGCCAAGAGTTCGGGCCTAATGAAAAACTGTTTTTT. Translated, it gives CASSQEFGPNEKLFF.

Only one count was recorded for this clone. V is TRBV30 and J is TRBJ2-7; possibly TRBD2 for D (7 bases). Germline V gene data show CDR1 as GTSNPN and CDR2 as SVGIG (reference sequence). Between the trimmed V and J ends, which lost 3 bases and 5 bases, there was a span of 8 bases. This CDR3 contains 11 residues. The chain's CDR3 is CAWSGGHEQYF. CDR3 DNA sequence: TGTGCCTGGAGCGGGGGGCACGAGCAGTACTTC.